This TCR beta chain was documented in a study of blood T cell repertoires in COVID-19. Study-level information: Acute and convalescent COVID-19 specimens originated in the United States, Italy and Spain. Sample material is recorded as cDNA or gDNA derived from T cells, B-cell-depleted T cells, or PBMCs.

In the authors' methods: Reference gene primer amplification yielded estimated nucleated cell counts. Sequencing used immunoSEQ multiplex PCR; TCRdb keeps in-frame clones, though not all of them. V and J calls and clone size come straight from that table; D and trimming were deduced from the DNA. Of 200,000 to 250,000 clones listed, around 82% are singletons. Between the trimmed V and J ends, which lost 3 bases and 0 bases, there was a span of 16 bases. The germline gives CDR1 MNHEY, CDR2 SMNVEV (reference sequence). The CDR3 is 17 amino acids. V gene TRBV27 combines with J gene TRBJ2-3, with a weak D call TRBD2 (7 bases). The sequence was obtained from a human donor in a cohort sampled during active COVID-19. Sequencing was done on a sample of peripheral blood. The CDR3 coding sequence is TGTGCCAGCAGTTTCTTAAAACAGGGAGGGAGCACAGATACGCAGTATTTT. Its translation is CASSFLKQGGSTDTQYF.